These T cell receptor beta chains were read from a single sample in a study of blood T cell repertoires in COVID-19. Method: immunoSEQ multiplex PCR; TCRdb's copy keeps in-frame clones and lacks some. The top ten hold under 6% of the sample, which has roughly 150,000 clones, around 88% seen once. Sequenced material: peripheral blood. The receptors were gathered from a human donor in a cohort sampled during active COVID-19. Both conserved end residues are part of each CDR3. The D gene is left open where the match is weak. A clone size is listed for some rows: how often the clone was seen (once, few, many), or a class if it is expanded.

CDR3 protein	CDR3 DNA	clone size	D gene	V gene	J gene
CASSYSPGQPYEQYF	TGTGCCAGCAGTTACTCCCCGGGACAGCCCTACGAGCAGTACTTC	.	TRBD1	TRBV6-5	TRBJ2-7
CASSLEGSSGFKEQFF	TGTGCCAGCAGCTTAGAGGGGTCTAGCGGGTTTAAAGAGCAGTTCTTC	.	TRBD2	TRBV7-2	TRBJ2-1
CASRNQGTGYEQYF	TGTGCCAGCAGAAACCAGGGAACTGGCTACGAGCAGTACTTC	.	.	TRBV13	TRBJ2-7
CASSPLQGLNTEAFF	TGTGCCAGCAGTCCGTTACAGGGGCTCAACACTGAAGCTTTCTTT	.	TRBD1	TRBV6-5	TRBJ1-1
CASSLGARQPQHF	TGTGCCAGCAGTTTGGGGGCACGGCAGCCCCAGCATTTT	once	.	TRBV6-6	TRBJ1-5
CASSEAVFVGGSNQPQHF	TGTGCCAGCAGTGAAGCGGTTTTCGTCGGCGGTAGCAATCAGCCCCAGCATTTT	few	.	TRBV2	TRBJ1-5
CASRFGRQGASYEQYF	TGTGCCAGCAGATTCGGGAGACAGGGGGCGAGTTACGAGCAGTACTTC	.	TRBD1	TRBV2	TRBJ2-7
CSARQASAFEQYF	TGCAGCGCCCGACAGGCAAGCGCGTTCGAGCAGTACTTC	.	.	TRBV29-1	TRBJ2-7
CASSLTFSVVNTEAFF	TGTGCCAGCAGCTTAACGTTCTCAGTCGTGAACACTGAAGCTTTCTTT	.	.	TRBV7-9	TRBJ1-1
CASRPGGSPLHF	TGTGCCAGCAGACCAGGGGGTTCACCCCTCCACTTT	few	TRBD1	TRBV28	TRBJ1-6
CASSTLGTDYGYTF	TGTGCCAGCAGTACCCTTGGGACAGACTATGGCTACACCTTC	.	TRBD1	TRBV6-5	TRBJ1-2
CASSVRGDRGYEQYF	TGTGCCAGCAGCGTACGCGGGGATCGAGGTTACGAGCAGTACTTC	once	.	TRBV3-1/TRBV3-2	TRBJ2-7
CASSGRPGTEINEQFF	TGTGCCAGCAGTGGCCGTCCCGGGACAGAAATCAATGAGCAGTTCTTC	.	TRBD1	TRBV6-4	TRBJ2-1
CASSQALTGDSPLHF	TGCGCCAGCAGCCAAGCATTGACAGGGGACTCACCCCTCCACTTT	.	TRBD1	TRBV4-1	TRBJ1-6
CASSPLYRGNSYEQYF	TGCGCCAGCAGCCCACTCTACAGGGGTAATTCCTACGAGCAGTACTTC	.	TRBD1	TRBV4-1	TRBJ2-7
CASSLDEGTEAFF	TGTGCCAGCAGTTTAGATGAGGGTACTGAAGCTTTCTTT	.	.	TRBV12-3/TRBV12-4	TRBJ1-1
CASSLREGEKLFF	TGCGCCAGCAGTCTGAGGGAAGGTGAAAAACTGTTTTTT	once	.	TRBV23-1	TRBJ1-4
CAWRGVRGPNNSPLHF	TGTGCCTGGAGGGGGGTCAGGGGGCCGAATAATTCACCCCTCCACTTT	.	TRBD1	TRBV30	TRBJ1-6
CASSSLGGGSPLHF	TGTGCCAGCAGCTCACTAGGGGGGGGCTCCCCCCTCCACTTT	.	.	TRBV9	TRBJ1-6
CASSFLAGAGETQYF	TGTGCCAGCAGCTTCCTAGCGGGGGCCGGGGAGACCCAGTACTTC	.	TRBD2	TRBV7-2	TRBJ2-5
CASSETAYSGNTIYF	TGTGCCAGCAGTGAGACAGCTTACTCTGGAAACACCATATATTTT	once	.	TRBV6-1	TRBJ1-3
CASSDLLTPEGYGYTF	TGTGCCAGCAGTGACCTTTTGACCCCGGAGGGCTATGGCTACACCTTC	.	.	TRBV2	TRBJ1-2
CASSPRRGPNTGELFF	TGTGCCAGCAGCCCGAGGAGGGGCCCGAACACCGGGGAGCTGTTTTTT	.	.	TRBV9	TRBJ2-2
CASGAAGANVLTF	TGTGCCAGCGGTGCGGCTGGGGCCAACGTCCTGACTTTC	once	.	TRBV12-3/TRBV12-4	TRBJ2-6
CASSTRQGTNYGYTF	TGTGCCAGCAGTACAAGACAGGGGACTAACTATGGCTACACCTTC	.	TRBD1	TRBV6-6	TRBJ1-2
CSASQGLGEQYF	TGCAGTGCAAGTCAAGGACTGGGCGAGCAGTACTTC	once	.	TRBV20-1	TRBJ2-7
CASSRDGEPQHF	TGTGCCAGCAGCCGTGACGGAGAGCCCCAGCATTTT	few	.	TRBV7-9	TRBJ1-5
CASSQDGAQPQHF	TGCGCCAGCAGCCAAGATGGGGCTCAGCCCCAGCATTTT	.	.	TRBV4-3	TRBJ1-5
CASSTFLTGNTEAFF	TGCGCCAGCAGCACCTTCTTGACAGGGAACACTGAAGCTTTCTTT	.	.	TRBV5-1	TRBJ1-1
CASSLIGGYTF	TGTGCCAGCAGCTTAATCGGGGGCTACACCTTC	.	.	TRBV7-9	TRBJ1-2
CASSLGTSGGSYEQYF	TGTGCCAGCAGCCTCGGGACTAGCGGGGGGAGCTACGAGCAGTACTTC	.	TRBD2	TRBV3-1/TRBV3-2	TRBJ2-7
CASSLRDRVYEQYF	TGTGCCAGCAGCTTGAGGGACAGGGTATACGAGCAGTACTTC	.	TRBD1	TRBV5-6	TRBJ2-7
CAWSGTGNQRETQYF	TGTGCCTGGAGTGGGACAGGGAATCAGCGAGAGACCCAGTACTTC	.	TRBD1	TRBV30	TRBJ2-5
CASSVGPWSGTQYF	TGTGCCAGCAGCGTAGGGCCCTGGTCGGGTACGCAGTATTTT	.	.	TRBV9	TRBJ2-3
CASSEYPGGQGITYEQYF	TGTGCCAGCAGTGAGTATCCGGGGGGACAGGGAATCACCTACGAGCAGTACTTC	.	TRBD1	TRBV6-1	TRBJ2-7